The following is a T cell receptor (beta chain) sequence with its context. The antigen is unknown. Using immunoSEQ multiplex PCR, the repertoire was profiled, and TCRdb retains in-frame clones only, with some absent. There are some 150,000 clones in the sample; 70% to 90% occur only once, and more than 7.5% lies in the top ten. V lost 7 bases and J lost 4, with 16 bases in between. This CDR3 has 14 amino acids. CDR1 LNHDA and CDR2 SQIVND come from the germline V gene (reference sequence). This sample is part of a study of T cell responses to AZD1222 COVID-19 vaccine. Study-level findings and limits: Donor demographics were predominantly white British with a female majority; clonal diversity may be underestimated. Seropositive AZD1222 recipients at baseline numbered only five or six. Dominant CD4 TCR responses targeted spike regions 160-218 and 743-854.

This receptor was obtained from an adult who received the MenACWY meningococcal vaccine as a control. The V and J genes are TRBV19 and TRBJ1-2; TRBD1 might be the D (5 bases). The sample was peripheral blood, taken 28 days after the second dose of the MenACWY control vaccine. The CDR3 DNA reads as TGTGCCAGTACGTCGCTCGACAGATCCTATGGCTACACCTTC. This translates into CASTSLDRSYGYTF.